This TCR beta chain was documented in a study of blood T cell repertoires in COVID-19. CDR1 and CDR2 from the germline V gene are GTSNPN and SVGIG (reference sequence). The CDR3 covers 19 residues. V lost 1 base, J lost 2 bases, and 17 bases stayed unmatched. Per the study methods: Scientists estimated how many nucleated cells there were by amplifying reference gene primers. Generated by immunoSEQ multiplex PCR, the TCRdb table keeps only in-frame clones and is missing some. D and trimming come from the DNA, and the V and J calls and clone size come from that table. This table has 20,000 to 25,000 clones, roughly 90% appearing once.

This TCR was sampled from a human donor in a cohort sampled during active COVID-19. J is TRBJ1-5 and V is TRBV30, with 7 bases identical to TRBD1. Specimen: peripheral blood. The CDR3 nucleotides read TGTGCCTGGAGTGCGGGAAACAGGGGTTTTGGTATTGGCAATCAGCCCCAGCATTTT. Translating it yields CAWSAGNRGFGIGNQPQHF. Complete variable domain (other parts from reference TRBV30 and TRBJ1-5): SQTIHQWPATLVQPVGSPLSLECTVEGTSNPNLYWYRQAAGRGLQLLFYSVGIGQISSEVPQNLSASRPQDRQFILSSKKLLLSDSGFYLCAWSAGNRGFGIGNQPQHFGDGTRLSIL.